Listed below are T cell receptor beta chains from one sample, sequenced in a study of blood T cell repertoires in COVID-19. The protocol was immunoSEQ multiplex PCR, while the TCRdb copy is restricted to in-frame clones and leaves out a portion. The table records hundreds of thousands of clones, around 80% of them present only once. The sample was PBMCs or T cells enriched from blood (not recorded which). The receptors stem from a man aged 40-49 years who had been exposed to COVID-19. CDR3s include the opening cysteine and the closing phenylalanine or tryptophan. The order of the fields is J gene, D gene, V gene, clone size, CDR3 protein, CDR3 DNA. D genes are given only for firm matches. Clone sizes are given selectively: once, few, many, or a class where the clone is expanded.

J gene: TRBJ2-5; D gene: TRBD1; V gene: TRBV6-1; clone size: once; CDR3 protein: CASSVSRGRAETQYF; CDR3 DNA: TGTGCCAGCAGTGTTAGCAGGGGGAGAGCGGAGACCCAGTACTTC
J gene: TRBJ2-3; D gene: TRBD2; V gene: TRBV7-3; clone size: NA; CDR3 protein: CASSLSVAGVDTQYF; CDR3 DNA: TGTGCCAGCAGCTTATCGGTAGCGGGAGTAGATACGCAGTATTTT
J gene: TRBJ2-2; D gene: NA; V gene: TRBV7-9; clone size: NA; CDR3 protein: CASSLHTNTGELFF; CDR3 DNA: TGTGCCAGCAGCTTGCACACCAACACCGGGGAGCTGTTTTTT
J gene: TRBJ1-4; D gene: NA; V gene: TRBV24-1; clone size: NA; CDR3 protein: CATRGVGEKLFF; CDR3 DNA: TGTGCCACCAGAGGGGTTGGGGAAAAACTGTTTTTT
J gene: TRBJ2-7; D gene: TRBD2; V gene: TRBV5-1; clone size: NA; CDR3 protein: CASSSLGPSGSRYEQYF; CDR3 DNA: TGCGCCAGCAGCTCACTTGGGCCTAGCGGGAGTCGGTACGAGCAGTACTTC
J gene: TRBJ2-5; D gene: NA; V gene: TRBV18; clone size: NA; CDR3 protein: CASTGLLKTQYF; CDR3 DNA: TGTGCCAGCACCGGGTTACTCAAGACCCAGTACTTC
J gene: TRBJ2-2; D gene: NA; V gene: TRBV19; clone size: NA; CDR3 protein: CASLGEGYTGELFF; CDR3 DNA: TGTGCCAGCCTAGGGGAAGGATACACCGGGGAGCTGTTTTTT
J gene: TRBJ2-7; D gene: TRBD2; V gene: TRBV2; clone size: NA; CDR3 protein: CASNEREGSYEQYF; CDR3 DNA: TGTGCCAGCAACGAGCGGGAGGGCTCCTACGAGCAGTACTTC
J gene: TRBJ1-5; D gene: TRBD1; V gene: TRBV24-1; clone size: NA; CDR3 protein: CATSGIGTGSNQPQHF; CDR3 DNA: TGTGCCACCAGTGGGATCGGGACAGGTAGCAATCAGCCCCAGCATTTT
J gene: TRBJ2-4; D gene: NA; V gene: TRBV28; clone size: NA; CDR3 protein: CASRPTPGQAKNIQYF; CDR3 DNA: TGTGCCAGCAGACCGACCCCGGGACAAGCAAAAAACATTCAGTACTTC
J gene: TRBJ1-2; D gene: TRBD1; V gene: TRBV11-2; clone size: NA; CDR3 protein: CASSKGQGPNYGYTF; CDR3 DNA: TGTGCCAGCAGCAAGGGACAGGGCCCTAACTATGGCTACACCTTC
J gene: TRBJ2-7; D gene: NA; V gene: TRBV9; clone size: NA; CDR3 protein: CASSAQRSSYEQYF; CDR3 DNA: TGTGCCAGCAGCGCCCAGCGGAGCTCCTACGAGCAGTACTTC
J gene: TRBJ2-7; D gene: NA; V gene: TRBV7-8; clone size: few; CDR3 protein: CASSLVDYHEEQYF; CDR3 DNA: TGTGCCAGCAGCTTAGTTGACTACCATGAGGAGCAGTACTTC
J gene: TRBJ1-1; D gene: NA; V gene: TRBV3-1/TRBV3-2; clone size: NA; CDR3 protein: CAIAPWGQTTEAFF; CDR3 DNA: TGTGCCATCGCTCCCTGGGGCCAGACCACTGAAGCTTTCTTT
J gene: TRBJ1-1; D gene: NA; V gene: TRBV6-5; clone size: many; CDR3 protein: CASSYSSGGLVFF; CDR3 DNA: TGTGCCAGCAGTTACTCGTCGGGGGGGTTGGTTTTCTTT
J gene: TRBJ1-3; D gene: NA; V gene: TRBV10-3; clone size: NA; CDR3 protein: CAISGEQYSGNTIYF; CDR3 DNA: TGTGCCATCAGTGGAGAACAGTACTCTGGAAACACCATATATTTT
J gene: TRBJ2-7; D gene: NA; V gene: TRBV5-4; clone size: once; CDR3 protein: CASSSPLEQYF; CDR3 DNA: TGTGCCAGCAGCTCCCCACTCGAGCAGTACTTC
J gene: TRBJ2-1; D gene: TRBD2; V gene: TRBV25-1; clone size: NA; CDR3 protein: CASSIFGSGRSHEQFF; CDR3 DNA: TGTGCCAGCAGCATCTTTGGTAGCGGGAGATCCCATGAGCAGTTCTTC
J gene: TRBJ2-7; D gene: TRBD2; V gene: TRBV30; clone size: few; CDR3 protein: CAWTSLAGSHEQYF; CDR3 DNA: TGTGCCTGGACCTCACTAGCGGGAAGCCACGAGCAGTACTTC
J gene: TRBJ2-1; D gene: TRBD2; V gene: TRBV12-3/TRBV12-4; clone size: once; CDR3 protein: CASRGLAGVEQFF; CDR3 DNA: TGTGCCAGCAGGGGCCTAGCGGGAGTTGAGCAGTTCTTC
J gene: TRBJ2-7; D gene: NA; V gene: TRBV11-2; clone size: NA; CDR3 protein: CASSRLSKGYEQYF; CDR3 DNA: TGTGCCAGCAGCAGGCTTAGCAAGGGGTACGAGCAGTACTTC
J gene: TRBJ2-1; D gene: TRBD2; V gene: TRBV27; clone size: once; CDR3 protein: CASSFGGGGYNEQFF; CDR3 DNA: TGTGCCAGCAGTTTTGGCGGGGGGGGGTACAATGAGCAGTTCTTC
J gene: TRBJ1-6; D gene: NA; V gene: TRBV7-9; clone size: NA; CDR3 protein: CASSLGGNSPLHF; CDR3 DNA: TGTGCCAGCAGCTTAGGAGGGAATTCACCCCTCCACTTT
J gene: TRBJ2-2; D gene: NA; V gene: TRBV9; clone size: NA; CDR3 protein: CASSERLTEYTGELFF; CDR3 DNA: TGTGCCAGCAGCGAGAGACTAACGGAATACACCGGGGAGCTGTTTTTT
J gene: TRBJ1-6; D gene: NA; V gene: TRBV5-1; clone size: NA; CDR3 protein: CASSNDNRVAGSPLHF; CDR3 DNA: TGCGCCAGCAGCAACGACAATCGGGTCGCGGGATCACCCCTCCACTTT
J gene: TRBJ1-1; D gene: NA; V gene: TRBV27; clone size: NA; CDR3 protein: CASMGATGNTEAFF; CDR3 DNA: TGTGCCAGCATGGGGGCGACAGGGAACACTGAAGCTTTCTTT
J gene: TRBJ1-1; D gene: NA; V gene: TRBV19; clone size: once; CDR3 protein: CASSKNRAAEAFF; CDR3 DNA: TGTGCCAGTAGTAAGAACAGGGCTGCTGAAGCTTTCTTT
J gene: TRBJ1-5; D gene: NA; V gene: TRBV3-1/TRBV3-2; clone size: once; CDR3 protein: CASRPGTKNQPQHF; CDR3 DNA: TGTGCCAGCAGACCCGGGACAAAGAATCAGCCCCAGCATTTT
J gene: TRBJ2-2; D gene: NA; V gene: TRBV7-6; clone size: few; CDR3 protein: CASSLVGGTNTGELFF; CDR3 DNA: TGTGCCAGCAGCTTAGTTGGCGGGACGAACACCGGGGAGCTGTTTTTT
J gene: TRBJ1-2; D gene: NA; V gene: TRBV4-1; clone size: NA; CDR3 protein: CASSRTVNNYGYTF; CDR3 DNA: TGCGCCAGCAGCCGGACAGTTAATAACTATGGCTACACCTTC
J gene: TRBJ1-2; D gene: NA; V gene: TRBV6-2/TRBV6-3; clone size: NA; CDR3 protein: CASSYQGNGYTF; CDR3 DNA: TGTGCCAGCAGTTATCAGGGAAATGGCTACACCTTC
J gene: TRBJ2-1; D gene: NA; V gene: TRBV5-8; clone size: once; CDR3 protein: CASSLAVVAVANEQFF; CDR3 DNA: TGTGCCAGCAGCTTGGCAGTAGTAGCGGTTGCCAATGAGCAGTTCTTC
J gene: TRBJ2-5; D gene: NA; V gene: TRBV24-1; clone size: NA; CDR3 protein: CATSENAGFGKTQYF; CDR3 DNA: TGTGCCACCAGTGAGAACGCGGGTTTCGGAAAGACCCAGTACTTC
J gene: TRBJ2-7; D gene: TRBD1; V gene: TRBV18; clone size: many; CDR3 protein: CASSGQAYEQYF; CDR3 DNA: TGTGCCAGCTCAGGACAGGCCTACGAGCAGTACTTC
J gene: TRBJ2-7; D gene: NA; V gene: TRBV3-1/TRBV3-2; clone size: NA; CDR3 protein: CASSHQTYEQYF; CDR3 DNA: TGTGCCAGCAGCCACCAAACCTACGAGCAGTACTTC
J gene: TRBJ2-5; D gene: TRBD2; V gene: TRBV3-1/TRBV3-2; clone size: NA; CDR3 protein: CASSQDLSGRGETQYF; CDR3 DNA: TGTGCCAGCAGCCAAGATTTGAGCGGGAGAGGAGAGACCCAGTACTTC
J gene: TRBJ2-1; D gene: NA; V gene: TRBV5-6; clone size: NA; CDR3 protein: CASSFSGAYNEQFF; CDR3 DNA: TGTGCCAGCAGCTTCAGCGGAGCCTACAATGAGCAGTTCTTC
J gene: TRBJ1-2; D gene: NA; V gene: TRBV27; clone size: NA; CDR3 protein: CASSSADGFGGYTF; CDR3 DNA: TGTGCCAGCAGTTCCGCCGACGGGTTCGGTGGCTACACCTTC
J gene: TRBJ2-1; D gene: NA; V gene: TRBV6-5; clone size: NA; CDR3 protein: CASSYRRSNEQFF; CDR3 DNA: TGTGCCAGCAGTTATAGGCGGTCCAATGAGCAGTTCTTC
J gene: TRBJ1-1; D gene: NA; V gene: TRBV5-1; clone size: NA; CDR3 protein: CASSLPGQPEAFF; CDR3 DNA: TGCGCCAGCAGCTTGCCCGGACAGCCTGAAGCTTTCTTT
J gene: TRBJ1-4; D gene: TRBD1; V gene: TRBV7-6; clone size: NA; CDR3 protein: CASSPTGSNEKLFF; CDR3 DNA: TGTGCCAGCAGCCCGACAGGGTCTAATGAAAAACTGTTTTTT
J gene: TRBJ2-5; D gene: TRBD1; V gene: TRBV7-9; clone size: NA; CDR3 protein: CASSLGDRATKETQYF; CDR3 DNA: TGTGCCAGCAGCTTAGGGGACAGGGCGACTAAAGAGACCCAGTACTTC
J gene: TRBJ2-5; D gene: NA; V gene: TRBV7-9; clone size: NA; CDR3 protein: CASSPSVGETQYF; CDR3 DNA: TGTGCCAGCAGCCCTAGCGTGGGGGAGACCCAGTACTTC
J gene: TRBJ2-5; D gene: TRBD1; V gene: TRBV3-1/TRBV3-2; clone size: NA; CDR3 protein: CASRQPDRGEETQYF; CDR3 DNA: TGTGCCAGCAGACAACCCGACAGGGGGGAAGAGACCCAGTACTTC
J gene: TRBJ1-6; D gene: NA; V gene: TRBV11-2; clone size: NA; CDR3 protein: CASSLGYQGLLRSPLHF; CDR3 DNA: TGTGCCAGCAGCTTAGGTTACCAGGGATTACTTCGTTCACCCCTCCACTTT
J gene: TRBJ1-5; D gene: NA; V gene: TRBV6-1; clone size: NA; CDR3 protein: CASSEGGRGQPQHF; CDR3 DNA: TGTGCCAGCAGTGAAGGGGGTAGGGGTCAGCCCCAGCATTTT
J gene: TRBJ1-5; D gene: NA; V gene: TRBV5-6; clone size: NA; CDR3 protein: CASSFGYSSNQPQHF; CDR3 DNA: TGTGCCAGCAGCTTCGGGTATTCTAGCAATCAGCCCCAGCATTTT
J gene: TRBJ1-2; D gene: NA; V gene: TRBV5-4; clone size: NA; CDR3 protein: CASSLPGARGYTF; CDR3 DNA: TGTGCCAGCAGCTTACCGGGAGCTCGGGGCTACACCTTC
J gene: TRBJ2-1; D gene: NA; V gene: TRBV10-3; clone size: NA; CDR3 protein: CAISRAEESNEQFF; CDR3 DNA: TGTGCCATCAGTCGAGCGGAGGAGTCCAATGAGCAGTTCTTC
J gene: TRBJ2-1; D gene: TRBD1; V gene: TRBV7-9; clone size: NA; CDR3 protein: CASTGTGAFNEQFF; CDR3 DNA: TGTGCCAGCACCGGGACAGGGGCGTTCAATGAGCAGTTCTTC
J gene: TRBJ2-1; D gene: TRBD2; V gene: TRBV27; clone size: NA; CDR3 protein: CASSLRWGGRAYNEQFF; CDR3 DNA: TGTGCCAGCAGTTTGCGGTGGGGCGGGAGGGCCTACAATGAGCAGTTCTTC
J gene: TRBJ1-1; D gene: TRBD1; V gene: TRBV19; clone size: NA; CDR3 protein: CASSRGTGIANTEAFF; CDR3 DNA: TGTGCCAGTAGTAGGGGGACAGGAATAGCGAACACTGAAGCTTTCTTT
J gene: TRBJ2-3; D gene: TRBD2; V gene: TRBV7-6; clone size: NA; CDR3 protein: CASSPTQGYGLAGGHTDTQYF; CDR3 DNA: TGTGCCAGCAGCCCCACCCAAGGGTATGGACTAGCGGGAGGGCATACGGATACGCAGTATTTT
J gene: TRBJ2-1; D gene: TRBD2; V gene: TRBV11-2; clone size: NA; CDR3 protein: CASSLNSGTYNEQFF; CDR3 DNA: TGTGCCAGCAGCTTAAATAGCGGGACCTACAATGAGCAGTTCTTC
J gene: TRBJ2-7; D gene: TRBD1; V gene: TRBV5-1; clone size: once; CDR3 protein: CASSATGAPPYEQYF; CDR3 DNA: TGCGCCAGCAGTGCGACAGGGGCGCCGCCCTACGAGCAGTACTTC
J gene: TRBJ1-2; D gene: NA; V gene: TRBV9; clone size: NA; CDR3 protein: CASSADPRQDRYGYTF; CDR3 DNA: TGTGCCAGCAGCGCCGACCCCCGACAGGATCGTTATGGCTACACCTTC
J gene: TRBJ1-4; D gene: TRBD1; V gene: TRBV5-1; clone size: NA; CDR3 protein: CASSLGTAATNEKLFF; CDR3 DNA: TGCGCCAGCAGCTTAGGGACAGCTGCAACTAATGAAAAACTGTTTTTT
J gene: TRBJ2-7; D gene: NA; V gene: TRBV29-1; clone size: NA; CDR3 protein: CSVGPQLRVLTSYEQYF; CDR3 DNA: TGCAGCGTTGGTCCCCAACTGAGGGTTCTTACGTCCTACGAGCAGTACTTC
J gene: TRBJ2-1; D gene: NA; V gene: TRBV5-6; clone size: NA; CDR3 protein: CASSLVQYNEQFF; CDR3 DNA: TGTGCCAGCAGCTTGGTACAGTACAATGAGCAGTTCTTC